This record looks at one T cell receptor beta chain sequence and its context. V trimming: 8 bases; J trimming: 3 bases; junction bases outside the gene matches: 8. There are 15 residues in the CDR3. Germline V gene data show CDR1 as MDHEN and CDR2 as SYDVKM. Every donor was a Caucasian adult from Nashville, Tennessee. The data originate from a study of shared clonotypes between healthy human individuals. Study background: Donors were a couple of women and a few men aged 18 to 49.

Using immunoSEQ multiplex PCR, the repertoire was profiled, and TCRdb retains in-frame clones only, with some absent. The repertoire includes about 2.4 million clones, over 85% of them detected once, and about 0.39% sits in the top ten. V is TRBV28 and J is TRBJ2-1, with 9 bases that match TRBD2. The source material was naive CD4+ T cells from PBMCs. The subset denotes: CD45RA+ positively selected. The TCR was taken from a man aged 18 to 35 in good health. Some clones in this sample may be carry-over from other donors' samples. The CDR3 bases are TGTGCCAGCCATACTTTAGCGGGGGACTACAATGAGCAGTTCTTC. This gives the protein CASHTLAGDYNEQFF.